The 10 T cell receptor beta chains reported below all come from one sample, sequenced in a study of OX40 agonist ivuxolimab in advanced cancers. Measured with immunoSEQ multiplex PCR; TCRdb has only the in-frame clones, and not every one. The sample lists some 86,000 clones, 90% occurring once. Specimen: CD4+ or CD8+ T cells sorted from blood, collected in a trial of the OX40 agonist ivuxolimab. The receptors were gathered from an adult with an advanced solid tumor such as melanoma, head and neck, liver or kidney cancer.

The chain recombines TRBV7-3 with TRBJ2-1; 14 bases map to TRBD2. CDR3 length: 18 residues. The trim removed 1 base at V and 6 bases at J, leaving 8 bases unmatched. Germline CDR1 SGHTA, CDR2 FQGTGA. The DNA for the CDR3 is TGTGCCAGCAGCTTAATAGGGACTAGCGGGGGAGCGCTCAATGAGCAGTTCTTC. This sequence encodes CASSLIGTSGGALNEQFF.

This clone was counted a single time. The chain employs TRBV7-9 and TRBJ1-4, with D perhaps matching TRBD1 (5 bases). The CDR3 spans 15 residues. Trimming took off 4 bases at V and 3 bases at J, with 12 bases between the two ends. CDR1 SEHNR and CDR2 FQNEAQ come from the germline V gene (reference sequence). CDR3: CASSSRQIPNEKLFF. The CDR3, as DNA: TGTGCCAGCAGCTCCAGACAGATCCCTAATGAAAAACTGTTTTTT.

CDR3 nucleotide sequence: TGCGCCAGCAGCGCCTACCCCCGGTTGGTAGGGAATAATTCACCCCTCCACTTT. Protein product: CASSAYPRLVGNNSPLHF. This chain uses TRBV5-1 with TRBJ1-6; D call uncertain. The germline V gene has CDR1 SGHRS and CDR2 YFSETQ. The germline V and J ends were trimmed by 4 bases and 5 bases, with 22 bases remaining between them. The CDR3 totals 18 residues. Using reference TRBV5-1 and TRBJ1-6 for the parts outside the CDR3, the full variable domain is KAGVTQTPRYLIKTRGQQVTLSCSPISGHRSVSWYQQTPGQGLQFLFEYFSETQRNKGNFPGRFSGRQFSNSRSEMNVSTLELGDSALYLCASSAYPRLVGNNSPLHFGNGTRLTVT.

The chain combines TRBV30 with TRBJ2-7, with 8 nucleotides matching TRBD1. The germline CDR1 and CDR2 sequences are GTSNPN and SVGIG (reference sequence). This CDR3 has 11 amino acids. The V and J ends lost 5 bases and 7 bases, in that order; junction bases with no gene match: 4. The CDR3 DNA reads TGTGCCTGGGGACAGGGCAAAGAGCAGTACTTC. It encodes CAWGQGKEQYF.

This chain uses TRBV14 with TRBJ2-1, with D possibly matching TRBD2 (6 bases). Germline-derived CDR1 and CDR2 are SGHDN and FVKESK. V lost 1 base, J lost 0 bases, and 10 bases lay in between. CDR3 length: 16 residues. The CDR3, as DNA: TGTGCCAGCAGCCAAGTGTCCGGGGGCTCCTACAATGAGCAGTTCTTC. Residues: CASSQVSGGSYNEQFF.

V and J are TRBV5-8 and TRBJ2-3; the match to TRBD1 covers 10 bases. V lost 4 bases to trimming and J lost 1 base; unmatched junction nucleotides: 3. Germline loops: CDR1 SGHTS, CDR2 YDEGEE. The CDR3 runs to 15 residues. The CDR3 loop reads CASSTGTGGTDTQYF. As DNA, the CDR3 is TGTGCCAGCAGCACCGGGACAGGGGGCACAGATACGCAGTATTTT.

This chain uses TRBV2 with TRBJ1-3; D remains ambiguous. Deletions cut 4 bases from V and 0 bases from J, with 10 bases between. This CDR3 comprises 15 residues. The germline V gene has CDR1 SNHLY and CDR2 FYNNEI. The CDR3 DNA sequence: TGTGCCAGCAGTGTAGTACAGACCTCTGGAAACACCATATATTTT. Its translation: CASSVVQTSGNTIYF.

V usage is TRBV7-8 and J usage is TRBJ2-5; maybe TRBD1 (6 bases). The CDR3 length is 15 residues. Germline V lookup: CDR1 SGHVS, CDR2 FQNEAQ. Trimming removed 5 bases at V and 0 bases at J, with 13 bases between. In DNA, the CDR3 is TGTGCCAGCAGCAGATCCGGACAGTACCAAGAGACCCAGTACTTC. Encoded protein: CASSRSGQYQETQYF. Looking up the rest from reference TRBV7-8 and TRBJ2-5 gives the full variable domain: GAGVSQSPRYKVAKRGQDVALRCDPISGHVSLFWYQQALGQGPEFLTYFQNEAQLDKSGLPSDRFFAERPEGSVSTLKIQRTQQEDSAVYLCASSRSGQYQETQYFGPGTRLLVL.

The chain has TRBV6-6 and TRBJ2-1; TRBD2 matches at 12 bases. Germline-derived CDR1 and CDR2 are MNHNY and SVGAGI (reference sequence). The CDR3 is 15 residues long. The V and J ends lost 6 bases and 7 bases, in that order; junction bases with no gene match: 7. CDR3 region: CASRETSGGPNEQFF. As DNA, the CDR3 is TGTGCCAGCAGAGAGACTAGCGGGGGACCTAATGAGCAGTTCTTC.

V usage is TRBV11-2 and J usage is TRBJ1-6; D gene uncertain. CDR3 length equals 15 residues. Germline V gene data show CDR1 as SGHAT and CDR2 as FQNNGV. The V end was cut by 6 bases, the J end by 7 bases, with 16 bases between. CDR3 nucleotide sequence: TGTGCCAGCAGTCCACGGGGTGTGGAAAATTCACCCCTCCACTTT. Protein product: CASSPRGVENSPLHF.